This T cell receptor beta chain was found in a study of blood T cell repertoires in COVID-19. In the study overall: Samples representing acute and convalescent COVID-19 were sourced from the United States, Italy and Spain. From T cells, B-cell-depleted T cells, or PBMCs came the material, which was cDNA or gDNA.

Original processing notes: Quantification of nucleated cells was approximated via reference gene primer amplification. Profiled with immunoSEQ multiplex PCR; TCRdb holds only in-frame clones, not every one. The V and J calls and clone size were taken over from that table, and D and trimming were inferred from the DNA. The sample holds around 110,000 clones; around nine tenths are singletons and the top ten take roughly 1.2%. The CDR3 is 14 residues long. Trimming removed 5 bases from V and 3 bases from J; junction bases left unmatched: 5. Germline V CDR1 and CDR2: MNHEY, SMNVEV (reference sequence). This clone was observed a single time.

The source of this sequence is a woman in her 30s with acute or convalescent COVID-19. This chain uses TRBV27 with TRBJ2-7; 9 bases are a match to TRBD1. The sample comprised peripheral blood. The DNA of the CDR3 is TGTGCCAGCAGTGGTTCGACAGGGGGCTACGAGCAGTACTTC. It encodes CASSGSTGGYEQYF.